This TCR beta chain was profiled in a study of yellow fever vaccine responses in identical twins. To note about this clonotype: The antigen is unknown.

General study points: It has been reported that, in twins, the vaccine T cell response seemed partly convergent and partly personalized.

TCRdb itself ran the RT-PCR reads through MiXCR, one entry per CDR3 protein. The table includes tens of thousands of distinct CDR3 sequences, 60% to 80% detected once. The junction had 7 bases not matched to a gene; V was cut back by 7 bases and J by 4 bases. The CDR3 has 13 residues. CDR1 is SQVTM, CDR2 ANQGSEA, per germline. Source: T cells from blood (PBMCs), unsorted or a sorted subset (not recorded which), taken before or after yellow fever vaccination (not recorded which). The clonotype comes from a woman aged 18-35 years who received the yellow fever vaccine. The rearrangement links TRBV29-1 to TRBJ2-1; 7 nucleotides match TRBD1. In DNA form, the CDR3 reads TGCAGCGCTGGGGACAGATCGTACAATGAGCAGTTCTTC. It is translated as CSAGDRSYNEQFF.